Included here is one T cell receptor beta chain sequence, with context. The data belong to a study of human T cells and chemical hapten exposure. One entry per CDR3 protein results from TCRdb running MiXCR on the RACE reads. This sample has approximately 97,000 distinct CDR3 sequences, with around 10% found just once. This CDR3 has 12 residues. V shed 3 bases and J shed 9 bases, with 12 bases lying between them. Germline CDR1 reads LGHNA; CDR2 reads YNFKEQ. Regarding time point: patch test 2, 6 weeks after DPC sensitization. Treatment indicated: therapeutic diphenylcyclopropenone sensitization with weekly scalp DPC.

Sequencing was performed on whole blood, taken in connection with sensitization to the hapten diphenylcyclopropenone (DPC). The chain carries TRBV4-2 and TRBJ2-7; D not resolved. This TCR was sampled from a middle-aged woman with alopecia areata. Some clones in this sample may be carry-over from other donors' samples. CDR3 bases: TGTGCCAGCAGCCAGGCCGTGGGGTGGCAGTACTTC. It translates to CASSQAVGWQYF.